The subject of this entry is one T cell receptor beta chain. The sample originates from a study of Graves' ophthalmopathy and Graves' hyperthyroidism. Hyperthyroidism cases were recent diagnoses of under 2 months' duration in people aged 18 to 65. Patients were left out if they had other autoimmune diseases, uncontrolled infections, pregnancy or lactation. Per germline, CDR1 SEHNR and CDR2 FQNEAQ (reference sequence). This CDR3 is built from 15 residues. Trimming at V came to 5 bases and at J to 2 bases, leaving 4 bases not matched to a gene. From RNA, the CDR3 regions of TCR beta chains were amplified and sequenced. Second-round multiplex PCR came after first-round RT-PCR with HTBI primers. In TCRdb, the multiplex PCR reads were re-called with MiXCR into one record per CDR3 protein. The table records around 590,000 distinct CDR3 sequences, under 45% of them present only once.

The genes are TRBV7-9 and TRBJ2-3; TRBD2 agrees at 10 bases. The source material was peripheral blood or thyroid tissue (not recorded which). This receptor was taken from an adult man with Graves' hyperthyroidism. This CDR3 is CASSPGLAVTDTQYF. The CDR3 DNA reads as TGTGCCAGCAGCCCAGGACTAGCGGTCACAGATACGCAGTATTTT.